Below, one T cell receptor (beta chain) is given with its context. The record originates from a study of blood T cell repertoires in COVID-19. Overall study: Italy, Spain and the United States were the sources of the convalescent and acute COVID-19 samples. T cells, B-cell-depleted T cells, or PBMCs provided the cDNA or gDNA that served as material.

In the original analysis: Amplification of reference gene primers was used by the study to estimate nucleated cell counts. This table comes from immunoSEQ multiplex PCR, and its TCRdb copy is limited to in-frame clones, with some not included. V, J and clone size derive from that table, while D and trimming were established from the DNA sequence. This sample carries almost 300,000 clones, roughly 89% of them seen once, and the ten largest clones take around 10%. Material for sequencing was peripheral blood. This TCR came from a woman younger than 45 with COVID-19, enrolled during active disease.

This CDR3 reads CASSSRGQNTEAFF. As DNA, the CDR3 is TGTGCCAGCAGCTCCCGGGGACAGAACACTGAAGCTTTCTTT. J is TRBJ1-1 and V is TRBV7-4, with TRBD1 as a possible D gene (6 bases). There are 14 residues in the CDR3. The germline V gene has CDR1 SGHVT and CDR2 SQSDAQ. V was trimmed by 4 bases and J by 1 base, leaving 10 bases between them.